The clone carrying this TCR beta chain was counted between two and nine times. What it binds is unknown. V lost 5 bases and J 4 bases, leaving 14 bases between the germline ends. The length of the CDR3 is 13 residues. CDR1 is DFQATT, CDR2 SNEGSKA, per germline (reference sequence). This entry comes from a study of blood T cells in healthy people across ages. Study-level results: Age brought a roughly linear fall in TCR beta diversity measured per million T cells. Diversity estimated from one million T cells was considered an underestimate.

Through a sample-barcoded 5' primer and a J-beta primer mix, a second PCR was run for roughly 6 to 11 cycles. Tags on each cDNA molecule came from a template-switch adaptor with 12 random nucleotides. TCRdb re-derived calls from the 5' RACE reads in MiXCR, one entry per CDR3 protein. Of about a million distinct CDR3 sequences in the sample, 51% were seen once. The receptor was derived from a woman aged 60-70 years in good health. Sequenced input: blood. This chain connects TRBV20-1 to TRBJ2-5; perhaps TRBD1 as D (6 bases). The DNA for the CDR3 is TGCAGTGCTTTACAGGGTGTTGCAGAGACCCAGTACTTC. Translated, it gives CSALQGVAETQYF.